The 13 T cell receptor beta chains below come from one sample, sequenced in a study of OX40 agonist ivuxolimab in advanced cancers. Libraries were made using the immunoSEQ multiplex PCR assay. TCRdb holds this immuneACCESS table with in-frame rearrangements only. Some clones are missing; in checked studies, unresolved V genes explain under half, and the rest has no known cause. This sample gives 50,000 to 55,000 clones in total; 81% of them show up just once. The top ten clonotypes cover about 0.69% of the sample. Sequenced here: CD4+ or CD8+ T cells sorted from blood, sampled in a trial of the OX40 agonist ivuxolimab. All receptors derive from an adult with an advanced solid tumor such as melanoma, head and neck, liver or kidney cancer.

The V call is TRBV28, the J call TRBJ2-3; D may be TRBD1 (6 bases). The CDR3 spans 14 residues. Germline assignment: CDR1 MDHEN and CDR2 SYDVKM. V lost 5 bases to trimming and J lost 1 base, with 10 bases between them. The CDR3 protein is CASSQGWGTDTQYF. CDR3 DNA: TGTGCCAGCAGTCAGGGGTGGGGCACAGATACGCAGTATTTT.

The chain couples TRBV5-5 to TRBJ1-5; weak D call: TRBD1 (5 bases). V was trimmed by 3 bases and J by 0 bases, leaving 10 bases between them. Germline CDR1 reads SGHKS; CDR2 reads YYEKEE (reference sequence). The CDR3 has 15 amino acids. CDR3 protein: CASSSGPRSNQPQHF. The CDR3 nucleotides read TGTGCCAGCAGCTCGGGGCCCCGTAGCAATCAGCCCCAGCATTTT.

The table lists this clone with a few counts. The chain combines TRBV29-1 with TRBJ1-1; D is unclear. Trimming left V 4 bases short and J 1 base short, with 10 bases between. The CDR3 is made up of 13 amino acids. Germline V CDR1 and CDR2: SQVTM, ANQGSEA. CDR3 DNA: TGCAGCGTTGCCCCCAACTCGAACACTGAAGCTTTCTTT. Protein product: CSVAPNSNTEAFF.

This chain links TRBV4-1 with TRBJ2-3, with D perhaps matching TRBD1 (6 bases). The germline V and J ends were trimmed by 2 bases and 0 bases, with 9 bases remaining between them. The CDR3 spans 15 residues. The V gene's germline CDR1 is MGHRA and CDR2 YSYEKL. CDR3 protein: CASSQYGQSTDTQYF. For the CDR3, the DNA is TGCGCCAGCAGCCAATACGGACAGAGCACAGATACGCAGTATTTT.

This clone appeared once. The chain has TRBV14 and TRBJ2-7, with 12 bases identical to TRBD1. V shed 8 bases, J shed 7 bases, and the junction held 12 bases outside the gene matches. CDR3 size: 15 residues. Germline V gives CDR1 SGHDN, CDR2 FVKESK. The DNA for the CDR3 is TGTGCCAGCGGTTCCGGGACAGGGGGCCCAGAGGAGCAGTACTTC. As protein: CASGSGTGGPEEQYF.

This clone was counted once. This chain uses TRBV6-1 with TRBJ1-5; D unresolved. In germline, CDR1 is MNHNS, CDR2 SASEGT. The CDR3 contains 14 residues. The ends were cut back, 4 bases at V and 4 bases at J, with 11 bases in the middle. The CDR3 sequence is CASSVTFENQPQHF. For the CDR3, the DNA is TGTGCCAGCAGTGTTACGTTTGAAAATCAGCCCCAGCATTTT.

The sample holds one count of this clone. The rearrangement links TRBV18 to TRBJ2-2; D may be TRBD2 (5 bases). The V end was cut by 3 bases, the J end by 6 bases, with 8 bases between. The length of the CDR3 is 13 residues. Germline assignment: CDR1 KGHSH and CDR2 LQKENI. This CDR3 is CASSPVEAGELFF. In DNA, the CDR3 is TGTGCCAGCTCACCCGTGGAGGCCGGGGAGCTGTTTTTT.

The chain is built from TRBV14 and TRBJ1-2; 7 nucleotides agree with TRBD1. The V and J ends lost 3 bases and 4 bases, in that order; junction bases with no gene match: 2. The CDR3 is made up of 13 amino acids. Per germline, CDR1 SGHDN and CDR2 FVKESK. The CDR3 reads CASSQGQTYGYTF. The CDR3 DNA is TGTGCCAGCAGCCAGGGACAGACCTATGGCTACACCTTC. Full variable domain (outside the CDR3, taken from reference TRBV14 and TRBJ1-2): EAGVTQFPSHSVIEKGQTVTLRCDPISGHDNLYWYRRVMGKEIKFLLHFVKESKQDESGMPNNRFLAERTGGTYSTLKVQPAELEDSGVYFCASSQGQTYGYTFGSGTRLTVV.

The chain combines TRBV19 with TRBJ1-2, with no clear D. The CDR3 sequence is 13 residues long. The germline V gene encodes CDR1 LNHDA and CDR2 SQIVND (reference sequence). The V end lost 10 bases, the J end lost 4 bases, and 16 bases lay between the germline ends. In nucleotides, the CDR3 is TGTGCCACGCTGGGCAGGCAGACCTATGGCTACACCTTC. It yields the protein CATLGRQTYGYTF.

This clone was counted once. The CDR3 nucleotides read TGTGCCAGCAGCCGAGTAGACAGGGACTACGAGCAGTACTTC. Its translation: CASSRVDRDYEQYF. The chain combines TRBV11-2 with TRBJ2-7; 7 bases are a match to TRBD1. Germline V lookup: CDR1 SGHAT, CDR2 FQNNGV. V gave up 5 bases and J gave up 3 bases; unmatched junction bases: 7. This CDR3 has 14 residues.

The CDR3 here is CASSESIGTQYF. The CDR3, as DNA: TGCGCCAGCAGTGAGTCAATCGGGACGCAGTATTTT. The chain has TRBV10-1 and TRBJ2-3; D is unresolved. The CDR3 totals 12 residues. Per the germline V gene, CDR1 is WNHNN and CDR2 is SYGVQD (reference sequence). V lost 0 bases and J lost 9, with 7 bases in between.

The chain carries TRBV19 and TRBJ2-3; D remains ambiguous. Per germline, CDR1 LNHDA and CDR2 SQIVND (reference sequence). The CDR3 is 15 residues long. V gave up 5 bases and J gave up 4 bases, with 16 bases separating them. CDR3 sequence reads: CASSQPLGVSDTQYF. Written as DNA, the CDR3 is TGTGCCAGTAGTCAGCCCCTTGGGGTCTCAGATACGCAGTATTTT.

This clone was counted once. J is TRBJ2-5 and V is TRBV2; 7 bases agree with TRBD2. With V trimmed by 4 bases and J by 7 bases, 6 bases remained unmatched. The CDR3 covers 13 residues. Looked up from germline, CDR1 is SNHLY and CDR2 is FYNNEI. In DNA form, the CDR3 reads TGTGCCAGCAGTGGGGCGGGGGTCGGGACCCAGTACTTC. This gives the protein CASSGAGVGTQYF.